The TCR beta chain under discussion was sequenced for a study of CD8 T cells in ankylosing spondylitis. Study-wide results and caveats: According to the report, clones linked to the disease were significantly enriched in matched synovial fluid samples taken from ankylosing spondylitis patients. In synovial fluid and blood from reactive arthritis, some motif variants were previously reported.

For TCR beta, libraries came from quantitative 5'-RACE with molecular barcodes. TCRdb fed the 5' RACE reads into MiXCR, producing one record per CDR3 protein. The table shows approximately 290,000 distinct CDR3 sequences, with around 21% occurring only once. The CDR3 extends over 13 amino acids. Trimming removed 2 bases at V and 12 bases at J, with 17 bases between. Germline lookup yields CDR1 MNHEY and CDR2 SVGAGI. This clonotype was counted a few times. The antigen is not known. The sample taken for sequencing was blood, either unsorted or a sorted T cell fraction (not recorded which). V is TRBV6-5 and J is TRBJ2-7; D not resolved. This TCR came from a female donor with ankylosing spondylitis or in good health (not recorded which). The CDR3 loop is CASSYLSLADLYF. CDR3 DNA: TGTGCCAGCAGTTACCTTTCCTTGGCAGATCTGTACTTC.